This entry lists 12 T cell receptor beta chains sequenced from one sample in a study of blood T cell repertoires in COVID-19. Generated by immunoSEQ multiplex PCR, the TCRdb table keeps only in-frame clones and is missing some. The sample contains 200,000 to 250,000 clones, about 83% of which appear only once. The material sequenced was PBMCs or T cells enriched from blood (not recorded which). The source is a middle-aged woman who had recovered from COVID-19.

The rearrangement uses TRBV5-1 and TRBJ1-6; 8 bases match TRBD1. CDR1 is SGHRS and CDR2 is YFSETQ in the germline V gene. V shed 4 bases, J shed 7 bases, and the junction held 7 bases outside the gene matches. The CDR3 has 15 amino acids. The CDR3 loop reads CASSLGTGLNSPLHF. The CDR3 DNA follows: TGCGCCAGCAGCCTTGGGACAGGACTAAATTCACCCCTCCACTTT.

CDR3 DNA sequence: TGTGCCACCAGTGACCCTACTCCCGGGACTAGCGGATACAATGAGCAGTTCTTC. Protein product: CATSDPTPGTSGYNEQFF. V is TRBV24-1 and J is TRBJ2-1; 11 nucleotides line up with TRBD2. The germline V gene has CDR1 KGHDR and CDR2 SFDVKD. V gave up 4 bases and J gave up 4 bases; unmatched junction bases: 11. CDR3 length: 18 residues.

The chain employs TRBV27 and TRBJ1-6; D is possibly TRBD1 (5 bases). CDR3 length equals 12 residues. The ends were cut back, 7 bases at V and 10 bases at J, with 11 bases in the middle. CDR1 is MNHEY, CDR2 SMNVEV, per germline (reference sequence). The CDR3 DNA follows: TGTGCCAGCACCGGGGGGAACTCACCCCTCCACTTT. It encodes CASTGGNSPLHF.

This clone was observed a few times. The rearrangement uses TRBV11-3 and TRBJ2-1; 8 positions match TRBD1. The J segment lost 4 bases and the V segment lost 5 bases, leaving 7 bases of the junction unmatched. This CDR3 is 15 amino acids long. Germline V lookup: CDR1 SGHNT, CDR2 YENEEA. The CDR3 sequence: CASSLRTGLYNEQFF. CDR3 DNA sequence: TGTGCCAGCAGCCTGCGGACAGGGTTGTACAATGAGCAGTTCTTC.

The chain is built from TRBV11-3 and TRBJ2-1, with a weak D call TRBD2 (6 bases). V lost 3 bases to trimming and J lost 6 bases, with 9 bases between them. The CDR3 length is 13 residues. Germline CDR1 SGHNT, CDR2 YENEEA. DNA for the CDR3: TGTGCCAGCAGCTTCCCCGGGGGCAATGAGCAGTTCTTC. Protein: CASSFPGGNEQFF.

The V gene is TRBV7-9, the J gene TRBJ1-1, with 8 bases aligning to TRBD1. Germline V gene data show CDR1 as SEHNR and CDR2 as FQNEAQ (reference sequence). This CDR3 is built from 16 residues. With 5 bases clipped from V and 5 bases from J, the junction kept 13 bases outside the gene matches. Here the CDR3 DNA reads TGTGCCAGCAGCGTAGGTTACAGGGGGTTGCGGACTGAAGCTTTCTTT. Translating it yields CASSVGYRGLRTEAFF.

The rearrangement joins TRBV3-1 (or the pseudogene TRBV3-2) to TRBJ1-5; 8 bases fit TRBD1. Per the germline V gene, CDR1 is LGHDT and CDR2 is YNNKEL (reference sequence). This CDR3 is built from 15 residues. V lost 0 bases and J lost 6; bases outside the gene matches: 4. Here the CDR3 DNA reads TGTGCCAGCAGCCAAGACAGGGGGCTTGGTCAGCCCCAGCATTTT. Translation gives CASSQDRGLGQPQHF.

The rearrangement uses TRBV11-2 and TRBJ1-2, with TRBD1 matching over 8 bases. Germline CDR1 SGHAT, CDR2 FQNNGV. This CDR3 is built from 15 residues. V trimming: 3 bases; J trimming: 2 bases; junction bases outside the gene matches: 5. The CDR3 bases are TGTGCCAGCAGCTTGAGGACAGGGTGGAACTATGGCTACACCTTC. Translating it yields CASSLRTGWNYGYTF.

The chain employs TRBV18 and TRBJ2-7; perhaps TRBD2 as D (6 bases). The CDR3 loop spans 11 amino acids. CDR1 and CDR2 (germline): KGHSH, LQKENI. Trimming pared 3 bases from V and 12 bases from J, leaving 12 bases between. CDR3 amino acids: CASSPGGAAYF. The CDR3 DNA follows: TGTGCCAGCTCACCGGGGGGAGCGGCGTACTTC.

The J gene is TRBJ1-5, the V gene TRBV21-1; the table assigns TRBD1, which was not confirmed against the DNA. TRBV21-1 is assigned pseudogene status. This CDR3 is 16 amino acids long. The CDR3 protein is CASSTRPGVSNQPQHF. The DNA of the CDR3 is TGTGCCAGCAGCACCCGGCCAGGGGTTAGCAATCAGCCCCAGCATTTT.

CDR3 nucleotide sequence: TGTGCCAGCAGCTTAGCGGGCCCGCTGTTTTTT. Translated, it gives CASSLAGPLFF. The genes are TRBV7-6 and TRBJ2-2; no clear D. The length of the CDR3 is 11 residues. The V end lost 0 bases, the J end lost 13 bases, and 6 bases lay between the germline ends. Germline V gene sequence: CDR1 SGHVS, CDR2 FNYEAQ.

The CDR3 DNA follows: TGTGCCATCAGTGCGTCCCGGGGAGGGACTGAAGCTTTCTTT. Its translation: CAISASRGGTEAFF. The chain employs TRBV10-3 and TRBJ1-1, with D uncertain. Germline assignment: CDR1 ENHRY and CDR2 SYGVKD. V lost 4 bases, J lost 5 bases, and 14 bases lay in between. The CDR3 totals 14 residues.